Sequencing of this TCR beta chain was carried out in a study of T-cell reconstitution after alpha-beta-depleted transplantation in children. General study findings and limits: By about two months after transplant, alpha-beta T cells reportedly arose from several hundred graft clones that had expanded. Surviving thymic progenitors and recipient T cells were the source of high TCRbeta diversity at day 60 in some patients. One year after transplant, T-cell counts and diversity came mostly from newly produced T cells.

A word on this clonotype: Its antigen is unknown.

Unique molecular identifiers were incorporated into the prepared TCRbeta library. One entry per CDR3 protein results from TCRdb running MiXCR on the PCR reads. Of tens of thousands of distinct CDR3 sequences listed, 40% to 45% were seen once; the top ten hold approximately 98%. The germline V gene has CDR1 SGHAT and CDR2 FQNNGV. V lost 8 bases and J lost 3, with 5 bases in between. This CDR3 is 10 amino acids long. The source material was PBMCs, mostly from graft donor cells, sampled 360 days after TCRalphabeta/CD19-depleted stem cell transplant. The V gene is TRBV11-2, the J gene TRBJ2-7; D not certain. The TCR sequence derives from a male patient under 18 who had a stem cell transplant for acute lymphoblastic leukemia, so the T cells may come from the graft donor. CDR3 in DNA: TGTGCCAGCGCAGGCTACGAGCAGTACTTC. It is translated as CASAGYEQYF. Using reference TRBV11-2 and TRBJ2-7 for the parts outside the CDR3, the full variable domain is EAGVAQSPRYKIIEKRQSVAFWCNPISGHATLYWYQQILGQGPKLLIQFQNNGVVDDSQLPKDRFSAERLKGVDSTLKIQPAKLEDSAVYLCASAGYEQYFGPGTRLTVT.